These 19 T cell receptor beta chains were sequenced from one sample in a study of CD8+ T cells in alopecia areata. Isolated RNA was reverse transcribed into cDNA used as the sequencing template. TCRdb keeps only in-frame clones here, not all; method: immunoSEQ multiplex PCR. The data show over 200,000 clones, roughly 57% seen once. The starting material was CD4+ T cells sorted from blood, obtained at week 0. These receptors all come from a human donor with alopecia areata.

The CDR3 DNA follows: TGTGCCAGCAGTGAACGGGGCGGATGGAGTTGGGCTTTCTTT. Its protein is CASSERGGWSWAFF. This sequence joins TRBV25-1 and TRBJ1-1; D possibly corresponds to TRBD1 (5 bases). Trimming took 2 bases from V and 11 from J, leaving 18 bases between them. The CDR3 extends over 14 amino acids. In germline, CDR1 is MGHDK, CDR2 SYGVNS.

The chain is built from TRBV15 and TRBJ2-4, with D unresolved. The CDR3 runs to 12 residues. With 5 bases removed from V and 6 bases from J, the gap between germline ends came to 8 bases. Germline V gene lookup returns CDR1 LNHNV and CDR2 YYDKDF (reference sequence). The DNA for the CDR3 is TGTGCCACCAGCCGTCTGTCAAACATTCAGTACTTC. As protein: CATSRLSNIQYF.

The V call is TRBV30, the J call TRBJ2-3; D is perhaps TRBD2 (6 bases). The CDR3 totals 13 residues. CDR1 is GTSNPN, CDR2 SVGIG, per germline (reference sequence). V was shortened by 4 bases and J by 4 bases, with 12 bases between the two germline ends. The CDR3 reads CAWKAWGADTQYF. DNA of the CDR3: TGTGCCTGGAAGGCTTGGGGGGCAGATACGCAGTATTTT.

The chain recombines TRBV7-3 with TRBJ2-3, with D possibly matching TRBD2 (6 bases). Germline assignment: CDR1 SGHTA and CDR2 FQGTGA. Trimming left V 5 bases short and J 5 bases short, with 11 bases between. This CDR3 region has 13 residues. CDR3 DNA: TGTGCCAGCAGCGAATGGGGGGTAGATACGCAGTATTTT. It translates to CASSEWGVDTQYF.

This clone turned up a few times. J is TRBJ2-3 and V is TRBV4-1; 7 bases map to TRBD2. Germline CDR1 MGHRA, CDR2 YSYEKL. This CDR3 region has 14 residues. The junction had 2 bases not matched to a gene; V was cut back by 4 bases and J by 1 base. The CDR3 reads CASSPLAGTDTQYF. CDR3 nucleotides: TGCGCCAGCAGCCCCCTAGCGGGCACAGATACGCAGTATTTT.

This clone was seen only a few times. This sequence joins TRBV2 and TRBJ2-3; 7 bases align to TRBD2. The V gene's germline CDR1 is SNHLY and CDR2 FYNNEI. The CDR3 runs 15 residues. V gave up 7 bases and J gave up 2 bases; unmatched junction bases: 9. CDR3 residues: CASKRASGTTDTQYF. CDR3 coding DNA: TGTGCCAGCAAAAGGGCTAGCGGTACCACAGATACGCAGTATTTT.

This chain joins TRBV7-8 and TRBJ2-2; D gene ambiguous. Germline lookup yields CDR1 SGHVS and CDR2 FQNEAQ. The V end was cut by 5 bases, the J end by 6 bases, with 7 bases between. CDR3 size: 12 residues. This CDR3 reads CASSPGPGELFF. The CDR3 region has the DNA TGTGCCAGCAGCCCTGGTCCCGGGGAGCTGTTTTTT.

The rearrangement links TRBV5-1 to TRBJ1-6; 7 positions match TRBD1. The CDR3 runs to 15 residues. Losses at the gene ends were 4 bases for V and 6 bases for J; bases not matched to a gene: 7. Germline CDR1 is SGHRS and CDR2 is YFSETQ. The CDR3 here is CASSPTGSGNSPLHF. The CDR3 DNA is TGCGCCAGCAGCCCGACAGGGTCTGGTAATTCACCCCTCCACTTT.

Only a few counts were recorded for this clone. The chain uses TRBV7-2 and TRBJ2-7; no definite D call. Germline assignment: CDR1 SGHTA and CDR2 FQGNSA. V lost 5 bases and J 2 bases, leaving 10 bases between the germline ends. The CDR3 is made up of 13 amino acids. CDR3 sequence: CASSRDWTYEQYF. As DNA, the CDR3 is TGTGCCAGCAGCCGAGACTGGACCTACGAGCAGTACTTC.

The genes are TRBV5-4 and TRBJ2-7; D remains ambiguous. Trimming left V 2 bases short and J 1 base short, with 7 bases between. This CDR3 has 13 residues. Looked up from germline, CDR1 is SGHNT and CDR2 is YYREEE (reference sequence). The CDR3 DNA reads TGTGCCAGCAGCTTAGGAGTATCCTACGAGCAGTACTTC. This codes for CASSLGVSYEQYF.

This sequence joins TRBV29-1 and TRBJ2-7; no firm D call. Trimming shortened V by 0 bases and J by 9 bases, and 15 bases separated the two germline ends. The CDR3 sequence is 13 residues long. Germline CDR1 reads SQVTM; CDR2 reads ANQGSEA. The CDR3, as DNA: TGCAGCGTTGAAGATCCGGTGGTTCGGGTGCAGTACTTC. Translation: CSVEDPVVRVQYF.

CDR3 residues: CSVVTGDPYNEQFF. CDR3 bases: TGCAGCGTTGTCACGGGGGACCCCTACAATGAGCAGTTCTTC. This chain joins TRBV29-1 and TRBJ2-1, with a possible D match to TRBD2 (6 bases). CDR3 length: 14 amino acids. The germline V gene has CDR1 SQVTM and CDR2 ANQGSEA. V dropped 4 bases and J dropped 2 bases, with 12 bases sitting between them.

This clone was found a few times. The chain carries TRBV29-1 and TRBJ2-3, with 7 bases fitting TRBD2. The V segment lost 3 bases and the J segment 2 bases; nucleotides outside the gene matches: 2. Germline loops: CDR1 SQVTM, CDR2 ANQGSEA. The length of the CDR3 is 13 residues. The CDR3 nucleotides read TGCAGCGTTGAGGGGGGGATCACAGATACGCAGTATTTT. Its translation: CSVEGGITDTQYF.

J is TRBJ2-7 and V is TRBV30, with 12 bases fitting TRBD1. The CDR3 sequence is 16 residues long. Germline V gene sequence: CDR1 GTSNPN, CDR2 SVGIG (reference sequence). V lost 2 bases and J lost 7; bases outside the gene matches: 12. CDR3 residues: CAWSPRRDRGLQEQYF. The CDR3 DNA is TGTGCCTGGAGTCCGCGCCGGGACAGGGGGCTTCAAGAGCAGTACTTC.

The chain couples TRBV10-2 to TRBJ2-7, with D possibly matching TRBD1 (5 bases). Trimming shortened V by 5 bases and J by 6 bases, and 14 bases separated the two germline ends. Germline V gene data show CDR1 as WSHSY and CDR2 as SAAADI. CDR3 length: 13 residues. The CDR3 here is CASSLQEFGEQYF. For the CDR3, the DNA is TGCGCCAGCAGTTTACAGGAGTTCGGCGAGCAGTACTTC.

The CDR3 region has the DNA TGTGCCAGCAGTCTAGGACAGGGGGCTCGACAGCCCCAGCATTTT. This translates into CASSLGQGARQPQHF. The V and J genes are TRBV28 and TRBJ1-5; 11 nucleotides match TRBD1. Germline V CDR1 and CDR2: MDHEN, SYDVKM. The CDR3 runs 15 residues. The V gene end was trimmed by 5 bases and the J gene end by 7 bases; junction bases not matched to a gene: 7.

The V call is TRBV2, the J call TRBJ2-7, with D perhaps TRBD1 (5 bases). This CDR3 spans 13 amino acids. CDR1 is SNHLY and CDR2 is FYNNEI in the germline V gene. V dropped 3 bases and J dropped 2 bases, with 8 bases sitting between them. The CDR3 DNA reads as TGTGCCAGCAGTGATCAGGGAACCTACGAGCAGTACTTC. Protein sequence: CASSDQGTYEQYF.

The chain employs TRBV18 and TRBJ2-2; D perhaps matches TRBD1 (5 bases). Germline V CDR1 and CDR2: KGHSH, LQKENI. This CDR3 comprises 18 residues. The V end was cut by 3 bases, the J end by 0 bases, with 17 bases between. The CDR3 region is CASSPVPGQGSNTGELFF. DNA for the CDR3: TGTGCCAGCTCACCCGTGCCGGGTCAGGGCTCGAACACCGGGGAGCTGTTTTTT.

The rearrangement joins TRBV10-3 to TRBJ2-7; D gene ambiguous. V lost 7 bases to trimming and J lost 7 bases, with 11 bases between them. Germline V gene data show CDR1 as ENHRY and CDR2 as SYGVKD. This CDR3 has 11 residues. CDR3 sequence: CAITATGEQYF. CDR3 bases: TGTGCCATCACGGCGACCGGGGAGCAGTACTTC.